Following are 16 T cell receptor beta chains from one sample sequenced in a study of glioma-infiltrating T cells. The iRepertoire nested amplicon-rescue multiplex PCR amplified TCR alpha and beta CDR3s from RNA. A single record per CDR3 protein comes from TCRdb applying MiXCR to the multiplex PCR reads. Of about 110,000 distinct CDR3 sequences in the sample, 20% to 30% were seen once. The sample comprised glioma tissue, nonneoplastic brain tissue, or PBMCs (not recorded which). These receptors were obtained from a human donor with low-grade glioma or glioblastoma, undergoing nonglioma brain surgery, or in good health (not recorded which).

This clonotype was recorded at least ten times. This chain links TRBV29-1 with TRBJ2-7, with no clear D. The CDR3 has 11 residues. Trimming stripped 4 bases from V and 1 base from J, with 5 bases between. CDR1 and CDR2 (germline): SQVTM, ANQGSEA. DNA of the CDR3: TGCAGCGTTGGTGGATCCTACGAGCAGTACTTC. This codes for CSVGGSYEQYF.

Ten or more counts support this clonotype. V and J are TRBV18 and TRBJ1-6, with 7 bases matching TRBD1. The germline CDR1 and CDR2 sequences are KGHSH and LQKENI. CDR3 length: 15 residues. V shed 4 bases and J 6 bases; nucleotides not matched to a gene: 6. CDR3 in DNA: TGTGCCAGCTCACTCTCGACAGGGATTAATTCACCCCTCCACTTT. Translating it yields CASSLSTGINSPLHF.

Worth noting for this clonotype: With a much larger clone just one base away, this may be a read error. This chain joins TRBV12-3 or TRBV12-4 and TRBJ2-5, with 7 positions matching TRBD1. The CDR3 is 15 residues long. CDR3 region: CASSSTQGLEETKYF. As DNA, the CDR3 is TGTGCCAGCAGTTCTACACAGGGGTTGGAGGAGACCAAGTACTTC.

The sample holds many counts of this clonotype. V gene TRBV18 combines with J gene TRBJ1-6; 8 nucleotides align to TRBD1. Germline loops: CDR1 KGHSH, CDR2 LQKENI. CDR3 length: 15 residues. V shed 5 bases, J shed 9 bases, and the junction held 9 bases outside the gene matches. The CDR3 sequence: CASSSRQGLSSPLHF. The CDR3 region has the DNA TGTGCCAGCTCATCTAGACAGGGGTTGAGTTCACCCCTCCACTTT.

At least ten counts were recorded for this clonotype. The CDR3 spells CASSAIGQGRSPLHF. The DNA for the CDR3 is TGTGCCAGCAGTGCAATTGGACAGGGCCGTTCACCCCTCCACTTT. This chain joins TRBV6-4 and TRBJ1-6; 8 nucleotides align to TRBD1. V dropped 4 bases and J dropped 9; count of bases not matched to a gene: 8. Germline CDR1 reads MRHNA; CDR2 reads SNTAGT. CDR3 size: 15 residues.

The rearrangement uses TRBV11-2 and TRBJ1-1; TRBD1 matches at 8 bases. Germline V gene data show CDR1 as SGHAT and CDR2 as FQNNGV. This CDR3 is 16 amino acids long. Trimming cost V 4 bases and J 0 bases; bases outside gene matches: 7. Written as DNA, the CDR3 is TGTGCCAGCAGCTCCCCCGCGACAGGGGTGAACACTGAAGCTTTCTTT. Translation gives CASSSPATGVNTEAFF.

This clonotype was seen only a few times. A read error may explain this, as a much larger clone is one base away. The CDR3 DNA follows: TGTGCCAGCCTGGTAGCTAGACTCTACAAGCAGTACTTC. Protein product: CASLVARLYKQYF. This chain connects TRBV2 to TRBJ2-7; the D is unclear. Germline CDR1 reads SNHLY; CDR2 reads FYNNEI. The CDR3 runs 13 residues. Variable domain in full (rest from reference TRBV2 and TRBJ2-7): EPEVTQTPSHQVTQMGQEVILRCVPISNHLYFYWYRQILGQKVEFLVSFYNNEISEKSEIFDDQFSVERPDGSNFTLKIRSTKLEDSAMYFCASLVARLYKQYFGPGTRLTVT.

This clonotype was found a few times. J is TRBJ2-7 and V is TRBV30; 11 positions agree with TRBD2. The CDR3 contains 14 residues. In germline, CDR1 is GTSNPN, CDR2 SVGIG (reference sequence). After removal of 2 bases from V and 0 bases from J, the junction contained 0 bases not matched to a gene. The CDR3 here is CAWSTSGGSYEQYF. CDR3 bases: TGTGCCTGGAGTACTAGCGGGGGCTCCTACGAGCAGTACTTC.

The rearrangement uses TRBV6-5 and TRBJ2-5; TRBD1 or TRBD2 may be the D gene (5 bases each). Trimming removed 8 bases from V and 2 bases from J, with 9 bases in between. The CDR3 has 12 residues. CDR1 MNHEY and CDR2 SVGAGI come from the germline V gene. DNA for the CDR3: TGTGCCAGCGGGGACCATCAAGAGACCCAGTACTTC. This codes for CASGDHQETQYF.

This clonotype was observed at least ten times. The genes are TRBV7-6 and TRBJ2-1; 11 bases match TRBD1. CDR3 size: 16 residues. CDR1 is SGHVS, CDR2 FNYEAQ, per germline. Germline trimming cut 4 bases from V and 4 bases from J; bases unmatched to any gene: 6. The CDR3 DNA reads TGTGCCAGCAGCTCCCCGGGACAGGGGGAGTACAATGAGCAGTTCTTC. It encodes CASSSPGQGEYNEQFF.

As regards this clonotype: It may be a read error: a sequence one base away is much more abundant. The chain carries TRBV2 and TRBJ1-1; D unclear. The CDR3 is 13 amino acids. CDR1 and CDR2 from the germline V gene are SNHLY and FYNNEI. CDR3 in amino acids: CASSERPNTEALF. CDR3 nucleotide sequence: TGTGCCAGCAGTGAGCGGCCGAACACTGAAGCTCTCTTT.

This clonotype was counted at least ten times. The V gene is TRBV4-2, the J gene TRBJ2-1; D uncertain. Trimming pared 1 base from V and 0 bases from J, leaving 13 bases between. Germline V gene data show CDR1 as LGHNA and CDR2 as YNFKEQ. This CDR3 has 17 amino acids. Here the CDR3 reads CASSQGPSLSSYNEQFF. CDR3 DNA: TGTGCCAGCAGCCAAGGACCGTCCCTCAGCTCCTACAATGAGCAGTTCTTC.

This clonotype showed up many times. The chain employs TRBV28 and TRBJ2-1, with D possibly TRBD2 on 6 matching bases. Germline CDR1 is MDHEN and CDR2 is SYDVKM. The V end was cut by 4 bases, the J end by 1 base, with 23 bases between. The CDR3 length is 19 residues. The CDR3 nucleotides read TGTGCCAGCAGTTCCCCCCGGGACTCTGGCCGACTATCCTACAATGAGCAGTTCTTC. Translated: CASSSPRDSGRLSYNEQFF. Drawing the rest from reference TRBV28 and TRBJ2-1, the complete variable domain is DVKVTQSSRYLVKRTGEKVFLECVQDMDHENMFWYRQDPGLGLRLIYFSYDVKMKEKGDIPEGYSVSREKKERFSLILESASTNQTSMYLCASSSPRDSGRLSYNEQFFGPGTRLTVL.

This clonotype was recorded at least ten times. Here the CDR3 reads CASSLAGGDQPQHF. The CDR3 nucleotides read TGCGCCAGCAGCTTGGCTGGGGGGGATCAGCCCCAGCATTTT. The chain is built from TRBV5-1 and TRBJ1-5; weak D call: TRBD1 (5 bases). The CDR3 has 14 residues. V was shortened by 0 bases and J by 5 bases, with 9 bases between the two germline ends. CDR1 and CDR2 (germline): SGHRS, YFSETQ.

The chain recombines TRBV29-1 with TRBJ2-7; tentatively, D is TRBD1 or TRBD2 (5 bases each). V was shortened by 6 bases and J by 5 bases, with 20 bases between the two germline ends. CDR3 length equals 14 residues. Germline assignment: CDR1 SQVTM and CDR2 ANQGSEA. The CDR3 protein is CSVKTGTSNHEQYF. The CDR3 coding sequence is TGCAGCGTCAAAACCGGGACCTCGAACCACGAGCAGTACTTC.

This clonotype was detected only once. The gene calls are TRBV28 and TRBJ2-1; no definite D call. Germline V CDR1 and CDR2: MDHEN, SYDVKM. This CDR3 has 12 amino acids. The CDR3 loop reads CDRSLWSGTLFF. The CDR3 DNA reads as TGTGACCGCAGTTTATGGAGTGGAACGCTGTTCTTC.